This T cell receptor (beta chain) is from a study of control samples from healthy donors and cancer patients. This CDR3 has 15 amino acids. Looked up from germline, CDR1 is MNHEY and CDR2 is SVGAGI. Trimming cost V 0 bases and J 1 base, with 7 bases left between them. This table comes from immunoSEQ multiplex PCR, and its TCRdb copy is limited to in-frame clones, with some not included. The profile shows under 200,000 clones, 85% to 90% of them singletons. The receptor comes from a woman between 25 and 40 years old in good health. The sample consisted of blood. The chain carries TRBV6-5 and TRBJ1-3; no definite D call. The CDR3 DNA reads as TGTGCCAGCAGTTACTCCAGTGAATCTGGAAACACCATATATTTT. This sequence encodes CASSYSSESGNTIYF.